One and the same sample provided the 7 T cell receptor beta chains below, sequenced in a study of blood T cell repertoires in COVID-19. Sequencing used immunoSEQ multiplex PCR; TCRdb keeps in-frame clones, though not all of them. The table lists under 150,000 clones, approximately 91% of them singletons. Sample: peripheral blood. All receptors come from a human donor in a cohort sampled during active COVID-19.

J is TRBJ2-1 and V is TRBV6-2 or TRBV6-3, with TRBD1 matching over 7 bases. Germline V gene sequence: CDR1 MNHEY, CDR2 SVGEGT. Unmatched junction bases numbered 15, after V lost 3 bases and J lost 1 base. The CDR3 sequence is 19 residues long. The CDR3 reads CASSYPTGPYVSSYNEQFF. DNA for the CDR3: TGTGCCAGCAGTTATCCGACAGGGCCTTATGTGAGTTCCTACAATGAGCAGTTCTTC.

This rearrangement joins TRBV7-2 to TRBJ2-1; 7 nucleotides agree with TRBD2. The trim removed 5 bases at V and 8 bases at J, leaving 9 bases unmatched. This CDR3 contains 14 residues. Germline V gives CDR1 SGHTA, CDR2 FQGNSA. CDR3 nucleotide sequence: TGTGCCAGCAGCCCACGACTAGCCCGGGATGAGCAGTTCTTC. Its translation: CASSPRLARDEQFF.

The CDR3 region has the DNA TGTGCCAGCAGTTACTCGAGGGATCCCACCACAGATACGCAGTATTTT. This sequence encodes CASSYSRDPTTDTQYF. The chain uses TRBV6-5 and TRBJ2-3, with D maybe TRBD2 (5 bases). CDR1 is MNHEY, CDR2 SVGAGI, per germline. The CDR3 consists of 16 residues. V was clipped by 0 bases and J by 2 bases, with 12 bases between them.

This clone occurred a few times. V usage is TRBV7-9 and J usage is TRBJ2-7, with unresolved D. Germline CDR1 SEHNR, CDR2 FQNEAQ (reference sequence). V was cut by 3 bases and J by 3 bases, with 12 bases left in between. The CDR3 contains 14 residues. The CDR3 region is CASSFVPEDYEQYF. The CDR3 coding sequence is TGTGCCAGCAGCTTCGTTCCAGAAGACTACGAGCAGTACTTC. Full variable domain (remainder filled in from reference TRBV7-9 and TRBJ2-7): DTGVSQNPRHKITKRGQNVTFRCDPISEHNRLYWYRQTLGQGPEFLTYFQNEAQLEKSRLLSDRFSAERPKGSFSTLEIQRTEQGDSAMYLCASSFVPEDYEQYFGPGTRLTVT.

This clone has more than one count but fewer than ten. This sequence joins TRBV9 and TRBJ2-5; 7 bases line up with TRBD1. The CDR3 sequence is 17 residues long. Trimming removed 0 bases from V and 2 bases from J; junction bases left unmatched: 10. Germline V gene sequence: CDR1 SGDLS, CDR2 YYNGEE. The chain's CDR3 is CASSVGGRLGQQETQYF. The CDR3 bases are TGTGCCAGCAGCGTAGGAGGTCGTCTGGGACAGCAAGAGACCCAGTACTTC.

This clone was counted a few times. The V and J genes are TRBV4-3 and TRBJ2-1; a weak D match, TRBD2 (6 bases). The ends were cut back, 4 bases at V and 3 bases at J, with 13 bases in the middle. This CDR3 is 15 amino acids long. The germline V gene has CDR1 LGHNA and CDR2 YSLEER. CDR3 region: CASSLHRRDYNEQFF. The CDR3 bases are TGCGCCAGCAGCCTCCACCGGCGGGACTACAATGAGCAGTTCTTC.

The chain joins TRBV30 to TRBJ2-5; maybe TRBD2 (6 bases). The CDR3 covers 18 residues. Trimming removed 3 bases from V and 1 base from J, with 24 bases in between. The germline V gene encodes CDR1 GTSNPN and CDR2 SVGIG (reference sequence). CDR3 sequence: CAWSPYTGDFMSQETQYF. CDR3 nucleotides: TGTGCCTGGAGCCCCTACACCGGGGACTTCATGTCCCAAGAGACCCAGTACTTC.